This T cell receptor beta chain was recorded in a study of beta chain features in type 1 diabetes. Overall study results and limits: PCR might pick shorter templates more often, in the same way for patients and controls. Researchers cautioned that cDNA sequencing could over-represent cells with high TCR expression. TCRB repertoires of naive, central memory and Treg cells appeared more similar among patients than among healthy donors.

CDR3 size: 15 residues. Germline V gene lookup returns CDR1 KGHSH and CDR2 LQKENI. V was pared by 5 bases and J by 10 bases, with 13 bases of the junction left unmatched. Every bit of the isolated RNA underwent reverse transcription, so sequencing read expressed TCRB transcripts. Sequencing was performed with immunoSEQ multiplex PCR; in TCRdb, only in-frame clones are kept and a portion is missing. Of 850,000 to 900,000 clones listed, around a sixth are singletons. Of note for this clone: No antigen is known for it.

The sequence derives from a woman aged 18-29 years in good health. Specimen: naive CD4+ T cells from blood. This chain uses TRBV18 with TRBJ2-2; 7 nucleotides match TRBD1. Written as DNA, the CDR3 is TGTGCCAGCTCAAGCGCACAGGGGACCACGAAGGAGCTGTTTTTT. Translated, it gives CASSSAQGTTKELFF.